This T cell receptor (beta chain) stems from a study of cytomegalovirus exposure and HLA in healthy donors. PCR involved 60 Vbeta and 13 Jbeta primers. TCRdb's table, derived via immunoSEQ multiplex PCR, lists solely in-frame clones and lacks some. The table has 120,000 or so clones, 70% to 85% seen once; the top ten hold 4%. This clone turned up a few times. The same CDR3 can be traced to other DNA sequences in this sample. Germline V gene data show CDR1 as MNHNS and CDR2 as SASEGT. The V and J ends lost 2 bases and 6 bases, in that order; junction bases with no gene match: 9. The CDR3 sequence is 16 residues long.

The sample consisted of PBMCs. This chain joins TRBV6-1 and TRBJ2-3; 9 bases are a match to TRBD2. The clonotype was recovered from a man aged 35 to 55 in good health and CMV-seropositive. Here the CDR3 reads CASSEKGGGASDTQYF. CDR3 bases: TGTGCCAGCAGTGAAAAGGGCGGGGGGGCATCCGATACGCAGTATTTT.